One and the same sample provided the 32 T cell receptor beta chains below, sequenced in a study of T cells in Graves' hyperthyroidism and ophthalmopathy. RNA transcripts served as the template for amplifying TCR beta CDR3 regions. The HTBI primer set was used in a first-round RT-PCR of the TCR CDR3. Each CDR3 protein is one row after TCRdb ran MiXCR on the multiplex PCR reads. The data contain under 550,000 distinct CDR3 sequences, about 13% of them seen just once; the ten biggest clones take up 5% to 6.5%. Material: blood. These receptors were taken from a woman between 18 and 29 years old with Graves' hyperthyroidism.

This clonotype appeared many times. The genes are TRBV28 and TRBJ2-3, with D tentatively TRBD1 or TRBD2 (6 bases each). Trimming took off 11 bases at V and 0 bases at J, with 12 bases between the two ends. The CDR3 consists of 13 residues. CDR1 MDHEN and CDR2 SYDVKM come from the germline V gene. The CDR3 sequence: CAADGGSTDTQYF. CDR3 nucleotides: TGTGCCGCAGACGGGGGCAGCACAGATACGCAGTATTTT.

This clonotype was observed many times. The CDR3, as DNA: TGTGCCGCTGGGGAGACCCAGTACTTC. Its translation: CAAGETQYF. The chain couples TRBV28 to TRBJ2-5; D not certain. Trimming stripped 11 bases from V and 5 bases from J, with 6 bases between. The CDR3 spans 9 residues. Germline-derived CDR1 and CDR2 are MDHEN and SYDVKM.

This clonotype was seen many times. The junction shows a germline mismatch at one end, possibly a read error. The chain links TRBV29-1 to TRBJ1-2; 8 positions agree with TRBD1. This CDR3 region has 14 residues. Germline CDR1 SQVTM, CDR2 ANQGSEA. CDR3 residues: CSDEDADRVGGYTF. The CDR3 DNA reads as TGCAGCGATGAAGACGCGGACAGGGTGGGTGGCTACACCTTC. Filled out from reference TRBV29-1 and TRBJ1-2, the complete variable domain reads SAVISQKPSRDICQRGTSLTIQCQVDSQVTMMFWYRQQPGQSLTLIATANQGSEATYESGFVIDKFPISRPNLTFSTLTVSNMSPEDSSIYLCSDEDADRVGGYTFGSGTRLTVV.

Only a few counts were recorded for this clonotype. This chain joins TRBV5-8 and TRBJ2-2; D gene unclear. The CDR3 has 15 residues. Trimming pared 0 bases from V and 2 bases from J, leaving 8 bases between. Germline V lookup: CDR1 SGHTS, CDR2 YDEGEE. CDR3 coding DNA: TGTGCCAGCAGCTTGGAATCAATTAACACCGGGGAGCTGTTTTTT. It is translated as CASSLESINTGELFF.

Concerning this clonotype: One base away lies a much larger clone, so this may be a sequencing read error. The chain has TRBV7-2 and TRBJ1-5; D possibly corresponds to TRBD1 (5 bases). The CDR3 covers 15 residues. Looked up from germline, CDR1 is SGHTA and CDR2 is FQGNSA. CDR3 sequence: CASSLDWRGNQPRHF. DNA of the CDR3: TGTGCCAGCAGCTTAGATTGGAGGGGCAATCAGCCCCGGCATTTT.

This clonotype was detected only a few times. This chain links TRBV12-3 or TRBV12-4 with TRBJ2-6, with D possibly matching TRBD1 (6 bases). The CDR3 covers 18 residues. The V gene lost 1 base and the J gene lost 6 bases, with 19 bases spanning the gap. In DNA, the CDR3 is TGTGCCAGCAGTTTAGACCTGTGGGGGCGCGGTAAGGCCAACGTCCTGACTTTC. Translated, it gives CASSLDLWGRGKANVLTF.

This chain joins TRBV25-1 and TRBJ2-5; tentatively, D is TRBD1 (6 bases). Germline CDR1 and CDR2: MGHDK and SYGVNS. This CDR3 is built from 15 residues. The V end lost 3 bases, the J end lost 5 bases, and 16 bases lay between the germline ends. The CDR3 loop is CASSDVQGIVETQYF. CDR3 DNA: TGTGCCAGCAGTGATGTCCAGGGGATAGTGGAGACCCAGTACTTC.

This clonotype showed up just a few times. The chain recombines TRBV5-8 with TRBJ1-1; unclear D gene. Trimming shortened V by 5 bases and J by 5 bases, and 19 bases separated the two germline ends. The CDR3 spans 15 residues. The germline V gene has CDR1 SGHTS and CDR2 YDEGEE. DNA of the CDR3: TGTGCCAGCAGTAGTTTATCTTCTGGGAGGACTGAAGCTTTCTTT. It yields the protein CASSSLSSGRTEAFF.

The chain recombines TRBV19 with TRBJ2-1, with D unresolved. Germline lookup yields CDR1 LNHDA and CDR2 SQIVND (reference sequence). This CDR3 has 11 residues. Trimming removed 3 bases from V and 13 bases from J, with 10 bases in between. The CDR3 region is CASSISRQQFF. DNA for the CDR3: TGTGCCAGTAGTATCTCCAGGCAACAGTTCTTC.

This clonotype came up a few times. The chain is built from TRBV9 and TRBJ2-7; no firm D call. Germline V gene data show CDR1 as SGDLS and CDR2 as YYNGEE. This CDR3 is built from 14 residues. V was pared by 0 bases and J by 2 bases, with 9 bases between. This CDR3 reads CASSVEQFPYEQYF. For the CDR3, the DNA is TGTGCCAGCAGCGTAGAACAGTTCCCCTACGAGCAGTACTTC.

The chain is built from TRBV7-9 and TRBJ1-4; the match to TRBD1 covers 7 bases. CDR1 and CDR2 from the germline V gene are SEHNR and FQNEAQ (reference sequence). Germline trimming cut 8 bases from V and 3 bases from J; bases unmatched to any gene: 3. CDR3 length: 13 amino acids. The CDR3 here is CASPGQPNEKLFF. In DNA form, the CDR3 reads TGTGCCAGCCCGGGACAGCCTAATGAAAAACTGTTTTTT.

At least ten counts were recorded for this clonotype. The genes are TRBV28 and TRBJ2-1, with 7 bases matching TRBD1. CDR3 length equals 16 residues. The V gene end was trimmed by 6 bases and the J gene end by 12 bases; junction bases not matched to a gene: 20. The V gene's germline CDR1 is MDHEN and CDR2 SYDVKM. The CDR3 sequence is CASSFKGVDRRRGQFF. CDR3 nucleotide sequence: TGTGCCAGCAGCTTTAAGGGGGTGGACAGGCGTCGGGGGCAGTTCTTC. The complete variable domain, with remaining parts taken from reference TRBV28 and TRBJ2-1, reads DVKVTQSSRYLVKRTGEKVFLECVQDMDHENMFWYRQDPGLGLRLIYFSYDVKMKEKGDIPEGYSVSREKKERFSLILESASTNQTSMYLCASSFKGVDRRRGQFFGPGTRLTVL.

This clonotype has just a few counts. The CDR3 here is CASSDLGGIGYEQYF. The CDR3 nucleotides read TGTGCCAGCAGTGATTTAGGGGGGATAGGCTACGAGCAGTACTTC. The chain carries TRBV25-1 and TRBJ2-7, with D possibly called TRBD1 or TRBD2 (6 bases each). CDR1 and CDR2 from the germline V gene are MGHDK and SYGVNS. The CDR3 length is 15 residues. Deletions cut 3 bases from V and 3 bases from J, with 15 bases between.

A word on this clonotype: Just one base apart from a much larger clone, this may be a read error. This chain uses TRBV29-1 with TRBJ1-2; TRBD1 is a possible D gene (5 bases). The CDR3 has 14 residues. The germline gives CDR1 SQVTM, CDR2 ANQGSEA. In DNA, the CDR3 is TGCAGCGTAGAGAGCCTGGGTAGGGACTATAGCTACACCTTC. It is translated as CSVESLGRDYSYTF.

This clonotype was counted ten times or more. V is TRBV28 and J is TRBJ1-1; D is unclear. V dropped 3 bases and J dropped 8 bases, with 10 bases sitting between them. The CDR3 runs to 12 residues. Germline CDR1 is MDHEN and CDR2 is SYDVKM. CDR3 DNA: TGTGCCAGCAGTTTGAGGTTCACAGAAGCTTTCTTT. It yields the protein CASSLRFTEAFF.

A few counts support this clonotype. The rearrangement uses TRBV6-5 and TRBJ2-5; maybe TRBD1 (6 bases). Germline V gene sequence: CDR1 MNHEY, CDR2 SVGAGI. V was clipped by 0 bases and J by 5 bases, with 16 bases between them. The CDR3 spans 16 residues. The CDR3 is CASSYSPGVPTETQYF. CDR3 nucleotide sequence: TGTGCCAGCAGTTACTCGCCAGGGGTCCCCACTGAGACCCAGTACTTC.

This clonotype is a singleton in its sample. A read error may be the cause here, since a much bigger clone is one base away. This sequence joins TRBV10-1 and TRBJ1-6; no reliable D call. The CDR3 has 13 residues. Germline CDR1 and CDR2: WNHNN and SYGVQD (reference sequence). This chain's CDR3 is CASSDTDDSLLHF. CDR3 nucleotides: TGCGCCAGCAGTGATACAGATGATTCACTCCTCCACTTT.

The chain carries TRBV5-1 and TRBJ2-7; 9 nucleotides agree with TRBD1. Germline lookup yields CDR1 SGHRS and CDR2 YFSETQ. CDR3 length: 15 residues. V shed 4 bases, J shed 5 bases, and the junction held 10 bases outside the gene matches. The CDR3 spells CASSGTGTGSDEQYF. CDR3 coding DNA: TGCGCCAGCAGCGGGACCGGGACAGGGAGCGACGAGCAGTACTTC. Based on the CDR3 plus reference TRBV5-1 and TRBJ2-7, the full variable domain is KAGVTQTPRYLIKTRGQQVTLSCSPISGHRSVSWYQQTPGQGLQFLFEYFSETQRNKGNFPGRFSGRQFSNSRSEMNVSTLELGDSALYLCASSGTGTGSDEQYFGPGTRLTVT.

This clonotype occurred many times. The chain joins TRBV6-1 to TRBJ2-7; 7 bases align to TRBD2. From germline, CDR1 is MNHNS and CDR2 SASEGT. Trimming at V came to 3 bases and at J to 3 bases, leaving 5 bases not matched to a gene. This CDR3 has 14 amino acids. CDR3 sequence reads: CASSEGGTSYEQYF. CDR3 coding DNA: TGTGCCAGCAGTGAGGGGGGGACCAGCTACGAGCAGTACTTC.

With regard to this clonotype: A read error may account for a junction end that differs from germline. The V call is TRBV7-3, the J call TRBJ2-1, with TRBD1 identical over 9 bases. Looked up from germline, CDR1 is SGHTA and CDR2 is FQGTGA. The CDR3 extends over 15 amino acids. CDR3 protein: CASSLRQGAYNEQFF. The CDR3 DNA follows: TGTGCCAGCAGTTTAAGACAGGGGGCCTACAATGAGCAGTTCTTC.

This clonotype was found many times. The chain combines TRBV11-2 with TRBJ2-3; D may be TRBD1 (5 bases). Germline lookup yields CDR1 SGHAT and CDR2 FQNNGV. The germline V and J ends were trimmed by 3 bases and 2 bases, with 21 bases remaining between them. The CDR3 is 18 amino acids. The CDR3 is CASSFNLRITGFTDTQYF. CDR3 nucleotide sequence: TGTGCCAGCAGCTTCAACCTTAGGATAACAGGTTTCACAGATACGCAGTATTTT.

This clonotype was found many times. CDR3 sequence reads: CASSLAEGYGYTF. Written as DNA, the CDR3 is TGCGCCAGCAGCTTGGCCGAGGGATATGGCTACACCTTC. The chain joins TRBV5-1 to TRBJ1-2; D is undetermined. The CDR3 covers 13 residues. Germline V CDR1 and CDR2: SGHRS, YFSETQ. V shed 0 bases and J shed 5 bases, with 8 bases lying between them. Full variable domain (remainder filled in from reference TRBV5-1 and TRBJ1-2): KAGVTQTPRYLIKTRGQQVTLSCSPISGHRSVSWYQQTPGQGLQFLFEYFSETQRNKGNFPGRFSGRQFSNSRSEMNVSTLELGDSALYLCASSLAEGYGYTFGSGTRLTVV.

The chain joins TRBV10-2 to TRBJ2-3; unclear D gene. The CDR3 extends over 13 amino acids. With 4 bases removed from V and 8 bases from J, the gap between germline ends came to 13 bases. CDR1 is WSHSY and CDR2 is SAAADI in the germline V gene. In DNA, the CDR3 is TGCGCCAGCAGTGGCCGGGCCGAAAGTACGCAGTATTTT. Translated, it gives CASSGRAESTQYF.

This clonotype was seen a handful of times. This may come from a read error, since a much larger clone is one base off. The genes are TRBV18 and TRBJ1-1, with 7 bases that match TRBD1. The CDR3 consists of 15 residues. J lost 6 bases, V lost 3 bases, and 10 bases had no gene match. The germline V gene has CDR1 KGHSH and CDR2 LQKENI. The CDR3 reads CASSPGQNPPAEAFF. DNA of the CDR3: TGTGCCAGCTCACCGGGACAGAACCCACCCGCTGAAGCTTTCTTT.

This clonotype has ten or more counts. This sequence joins TRBV6-1 and TRBJ1-5; no firm D call. With 6 bases removed from V and 3 bases from J, the gap between germline ends came to 9 bases. Germline loops: CDR1 MNHNS, CDR2 SASEGT. This CDR3 region has 13 residues. The CDR3 DNA follows: TGTGCCAGCAGAGAGTACGCCAATCAGCCCCAGCATTTT. This encodes CASREYANQPQHF.

This clonotype showed up many times. The V gene is TRBV4-1, the J gene TRBJ1-1, with 7 positions matching TRBD1. This CDR3 region has 15 residues. Germline V gene lookup returns CDR1 MGHRA and CDR2 YSYEKL. Unmatched junction bases numbered 6, after V lost 0 bases and J lost 5 bases. The CDR3 DNA follows: TGCGCCAGCAGCCAAGAGGCGGCAGGGGGAACTGAAGCTTTCTTT. It yields the protein CASSQEAAGGTEAFF.

In this sample, this clonotype turned up many times. The gene calls are TRBV7-8 and TRBJ1-1, with D possibly TRBD1 on 6 matching bases. V was cut by 1 base and J by 2 bases, with 14 bases left in between. Per the germline V gene, CDR1 is SGHVS and CDR2 is FQNEAQ. The length of the CDR3 is 16 residues. The DNA for the CDR3 is TGTGCCAGCAGCTTAGAAGGGCTGGGGGCAAACACTGAAGCTTTCTTT. This gives the protein CASSLEGLGANTEAFF.

V gene TRBV9 combines with J gene TRBJ1-1, with 7 bases fitting TRBD1. V lost 3 bases and J lost 0; bases outside the gene matches: 8. Germline assignment: CDR1 SGDLS and CDR2 YYNGEE. The CDR3 has 16 residues. The CDR3 bases are TGTGCCAGCAGCGCCCGGGACAGTCCTTTGAACACTGAAGCTTTCTTT. Protein: CASSARDSPLNTEAFF.

This clonotype came up many times. The rearrangement uses TRBV5-5 and TRBJ2-7; 8 bases fit TRBD1. Germline CDR1 is SGHKS and CDR2 is YYEKEE (reference sequence). The ends lost 2 bases at V and 2 bases at J; junction bases unmatched: 3. There are 14 residues in the CDR3. The DNA of the CDR3 is TGTGCCAGCAGCTTCGCGACAGGGGCCTACGAGCAGTACTTC. Protein product: CASSFATGAYEQYF.

This clonotype was picked up a small number of times. The CDR3, as DNA: TGTGCCAGCAGTTGGACAGGGGTGGAGACCCAGTACTTC. Translated: CASSWTGVETQYF. The gene calls are TRBV28 and TRBJ2-5; 9 nucleotides line up with TRBD1. Germline CDR1 and CDR2: MDHEN and SYDVKM. This CDR3 spans 13 amino acids. The V segment lost 4 bases and the J segment 5 bases; nucleotides outside the gene matches: 2.

This clonotype showed up many times. This CDR3 reads CASSYPQASGSSSYNEQFF. The CDR3 coding sequence is TGTGCCAGCAGTTACCCGCAGGCTAGCGGGTCGTCCTCCTACAATGAGCAGTTCTTC. The chain carries TRBV6-2 or TRBV6-3 and TRBJ2-1; TRBD2 matches at 8 bases. This CDR3 region has 19 residues. Germline V lookup: CDR1 MNHEY, CDR2 SVGEGT. J was trimmed by 0 bases and V by 2 bases; bases with no gene match: 12.

This clonotype was seen a handful of times. The chain links TRBV20-1 to TRBJ1-1, with TRBD1 identical over 11 bases. The CDR3 extends over 15 amino acids. In germline, CDR1 is DFQATT, CDR2 SNEGSKA (reference sequence). Trimming took 3 bases from V and 3 from J; bases not matched to a gene: 6. The CDR3 DNA follows: TGCAGTGCTAGTCCGAGGACAGGGGGCCACACTGAAGCTTTCTTT. Amino acid sequence: CSASPRTGGHTEAFF.